The text below deals with one T cell receptor beta chain. The data were taken from a study of OX40 agonist ivuxolimab in advanced cancers. Libraries were prepared by immunoSEQ multiplex PCR; TCRdb keeps only in-frame clonotypes and omits some of them. In the table there are 98,000 or so clones, 70% to 90% of which are singletons. The clonotype was recovered from an adult with an advanced solid tumor such as melanoma, head and neck, liver or kidney cancer. Sequenced here: CD4+ or CD8+ T cells sorted from blood, sampled in a trial of the OX40 agonist ivuxolimab.

The CDR3 region has the DNA TGTGCCAGCAGTAGACCGGGACAGGGAACCGGAAACACCATATATTTT. This gives the protein CASSRPGQGTGNTIYF. V and J are TRBV28 and TRBJ1-3; 9 bases map to TRBD1. Germline V gene sequence: CDR1 MDHEN, CDR2 SYDVKM. This CDR3 spans 16 amino acids. With V trimmed by 5 bases and J by 4 bases, 9 bases remained unmatched. The whole variable domain, filled in from reference TRBV28 and TRBJ1-3, reads DVKVTQSSRYLVKRTGEKVFLECVQDMDHENMFWYRQDPGLGLRLIYFSYDVKMKEKGDIPEGYSVSREKKERFSLILESASTNQTSMYLCASSRPGQGTGNTIYFGEGSWLTVV.